This T cell receptor beta chain was captured by sequencing in a study of PD-1 blockade in mismatch repair-deficient tumors. Overall study results and limits: After pembrolizumab, tumor-resident clones rose rapidly, then generally contracted before radiologic responses.

Germline V CDR1 and CDR2: LGHNA, YNFKEQ. The CDR3 runs 17 residues. V lost 2 bases and J lost 2; bases outside the gene matches: 8. To note about this clone: Its matching antigen is unknown.

The method was immunoSEQ multiplex PCR; TCRdb's version includes in-frame clones alone and lacks a portion of them. The table records about 19,000 clones, around 80% of them present only once. This TCR was sampled from an adult with mismatch repair-deficient cancer. This chain links TRBV4-2 with TRBJ2-3, with 9 bases matching TRBD2. The specimen was PBMCs, collected 52 weeks after starting pembrolizumab. This CDR3 reads CASSQTAGGVVTDTQYF. CDR3 sequence (DNA): TGTGCCAGCAGCCAAACAGCGGGAGGAGTCGTCACAGATACGCAGTATTTT.